What follows is one T cell receptor (beta chain) and its context. The data derive from a study of blood T cell repertoires in COVID-19. Study-wide background: There were acute and convalescent COVID-19 samples, and they came from the United States, Italy and Spain. Nucleic acid was either cDNA or gDNA, and it came from T cells, B-cell-depleted T cells, or PBMCs.

In the original workflow: Estimation of nucleated cell counts was performed using reference gene primer amplification. Here immunoSEQ multiplex PCR was the method, and the copy in TCRdb shows in-frame clones only, minus some. That table supplies the V and J calls and clone size; D and trimming were determined from the DNA. This sample carries around 130,000 clones, around nine tenths of them seen once, and the ten largest clones take under 4.5%. From germline, CDR1 is MDHEN and CDR2 SYDVKM. This CDR3 contains 19 residues. The V gene end was trimmed by 6 bases and the J gene end by 3 bases; junction bases not matched to a gene: 22.

The origin of this receptor is a man aged 45-65 years with active COVID-19. The sequenced sample was peripheral blood. The chain is built from TRBV28 and TRBJ2-7, with 8 bases fitting TRBD1. CDR3 sequence (DNA): TGTGCCAGCAGCTCCCCGCCGGGCTACAGGGGGAACGGGGTCTACGAGCAGTACGTC. Its protein product is CASSSPPGYRGNGVYEQYV.